The rows below give T cell receptor beta chains drawn from one sample of a study of shared clonotypes between healthy human individuals. Generated by immunoSEQ multiplex PCR, the TCRdb table keeps only in-frame clones and is missing some. The sample shows roughly 2.1 million clones, 85% to 95% of them seen only once. Sequencing input: naive CD8+ T cells from PBMCs. The source is a man aged 18 to 29 in good health. Some clones in this sample may be carry-over from other donors' samples. The CDR3 runs from the conserved cysteine through the conserved F or W. The D gene is left open where the match is weak. Size values are once, few and many counts, or a class for expanded clones, and some rows have none.

clone_size d_call j_call v_call cdr3_nt cdr3_aa
NA NA TRBJ2-3 TRBV6-5 TGTGCCAGCAGTTACTCAGCCCGGGGGACAGATACGCAGTATTTT CASSYSARGTDTQYF
NA NA TRBJ2-1 TRBV27 TGTGCCAGCAGGATCGCCGACAATGAGCAGTTCTTC CASRIADNEQFF
NA TRBD1 TRBJ2-7 TRBV18 TGTGCCAGCTCACCACCGGGTGGACAGGGTCCCCACGAGCAGTACTTC CASSPPGGQGPHEQYF
NA NA TRBJ2-3 TRBV5-4 TGTGCCAGCAGCTACGGACTACAAGGAACGCAGTATTTT CASSYGLQGTQYF
once TRBD2 TRBJ2-7 TRBV7-2 TGTGCCAGCAGCTTAGCGGGAGGGCCGGGCGAGCAGTACTTC CASSLAGGPGEQYF
NA TRBD1 TRBJ2-7 TRBV7-9 TGTGCCAGCAGCACCCGGGACAGGGACTACGAGCAGTACTTC CASSTRDRDYEQYF
NA NA TRBJ2-1 TRBV9 TGTGCCAGCAGCGTAGAGGTTCGTCCGAGTGAAGGTTACAATGAGCAGTTCTTC CASSVEVRPSEGYNEQFF
NA NA TRBJ2-7 TRBV5-6 TGTGCCAGCAGCTTGGACCCCGTTACGAGGGCCGAGCAGTACTTC CASSLDPVTRAEQYF
NA NA TRBJ1-1 TRBV9 TGTGCCAGCAGCGTAGTGTCAAACACTGAAGCTTTCTTT CASSVVSNTEAFF
NA NA TRBJ1-1 TRBV28 TGTGCCAGCAGTTTATGGGGAGCGAACACTGAAGCTTTCTTT CASSLWGANTEAFF
NA NA TRBJ2-3 TRBV2 TGTGCCAATCGACCGGGACGAAGCACAGATACGCAGTATTTT CANRPGRSTDTQYF
NA NA TRBJ2-5 TRBV7-3 TGTGCCAGCAGCCCCTCTCCTGGGGGTGAGACCCAGTACTTC CASSPSPGGETQYF
NA TRBD2 TRBJ2-1 TRBV11-2 TGTGCCAGCAGCTTGTCTAGCGGGAGGGCTGGGGAGCAGTTCTTC CASSLSSGRAGEQFF
NA TRBD2 TRBJ2-7 TRBV12-5 TGTGCTAGTGGTTTGAGCCTAGCGGGACGCCGTACCCCCTACGAGCAGTACTTC CASGLSLAGRRTPYEQYF
NA TRBD2 TRBJ2-7 TRBV27 TGTGCCAGCAGTTTATCGGCGGGAGGTTTGAAATACGAGCAGTACTTC CASSLSAGGLKYEQYF
once NA TRBJ2-2 TRBV7-9 TGTGCCAGCAGCTTAAGCCCCCGGGCAGGGGGGACCGGGGAGCTGTTTTTT CASSLSPRAGGTGELFF
once TRBD1 TRBJ1-4 TRBV7-9 TGTGCCAGCAGCTTAAGTAGGGGGCCAAATGAAAAACTGTTTTTT CASSLSRGPNEKLFF
NA TRBD2 TRBJ2-3 TRBV28 TGTGCCAGCAGTTTATTTAGCGGGAGCGGGGACACAGATACGCAGTATTTT CASSLFSGSGDTDTQYF
NA NA TRBJ1-1 TRBV5-1 TGCGCCAGCACCCGGGGTCTGAACACTGAAGCTTTCTTT CASTRGLNTEAFF
NA NA TRBJ2-6 TRBV21-1 TGTGCCAGCAGCACCCGTACCGGGACAGATAACCTTTCTGGGGCCAACGTCCTGACTTTC CASSTRTGTDNLSGANVLTF
once TRBD1 TRBJ2-1 TRBV5-6 TGTGCCAGCAGGGGACAGGGCGGGGGTGAGCAGTTCTTC CASRGQGGGEQFF
NA NA TRBJ2-1 TRBV2 TGTGCCAGCAGTGAAGTCCGGTGGGATGAGCAGTTCTTC CASSEVRWDEQFF
few NA TRBJ1-1 TRBV29-1 TGCAGCGTTCTAAGGGGTTCGCCGGAAGAAGCTTTCTTT CSVLRGSPEEAFF
once NA TRBJ1-3 TRBV29-1 TGCAGCGTTATGGGGGGGGTATTCCCAGGAAACACCATATATTTT CSVMGGVFPGNTIYF
NA NA TRBJ1-5 TRBV7-5 TGTGCCAGAAGCATCCCGTGCGGCAATCAGCCCCAGCATTTT CARSIPCGNQPQHF
NA TRBD1 TRBJ1-2 TRBV27 TGTGCCAGCAGTTCGGACAGGGGGATCTATGGCTACACCTTC CASSSDRGIYGYTF